The next 9 T cell receptor beta chains were all read from a single sample in a study of chemoradiotherapy in HPV16-positive cancers. The protocol was immunoSEQ multiplex PCR, while the TCRdb copy is restricted to in-frame clones and leaves out a portion. Of 40,000 or so clones listed, around three quarters are singletons. The sample was blood, taken from a patient who underwent chemoradiotherapy. These receptors all stem from a human donor with HPV-associated anogenital cancer.

The chain couples TRBV7-6 to TRBJ1-6; D is unresolved. Looked up from germline, CDR1 is SGHVS and CDR2 is FNYEAQ. The CDR3 spans 12 residues. Trimming took off 10 bases at V and 7 bases at J, with 11 bases between the two ends. The CDR3 reads CATTMGNSPLHF. In DNA form, the CDR3 reads TGTGCCACCACAATGGGGAATTCACCCCTCCACTTT. Together with reference TRBV7-6 and TRBJ1-6, the CDR3 gives the full variable domain: GAGVSQSPRYKVTKRGQDVALRCDPISGHVSLYWYRQALGQGPEFLTYFNYEAQQDKSGLPNDRFSAERPEGSISTLTIQRTEQRDSAMYRCATTMGNSPLHFGNGTRLTVT.

The gene calls are TRBV6-4 and TRBJ2-5; D perhaps matches TRBD1 (5 bases). The length of the CDR3 is 15 residues. Trimming left V 3 bases short and J 4 bases short, with 15 bases between. The V gene's germline CDR1 is MRHNA and CDR2 SNTAGT. CDR3 DNA sequence: TGTGCCAGCAGTGATCTCTTCAAAAGGGGAGAGACCCAGTACTTC. Its protein is CASSDLFKRGETQYF.

The rearrangement links TRBV5-6 to TRBJ1-2, with 9 bases lining up with TRBD1. J lost 5 bases, V lost 5 bases, and 7 bases had no gene match. CDR3 length: 14 residues. The germline CDR1 and CDR2 sequences are SGHDT and YYEEEE. The DNA for the CDR3 is TGTGCCAGCAGGGAGACAGGGGGTGGATATGGCTACACCTTC. Residues: CASRETGGGYGYTF.

The chain carries TRBV5-8 and TRBJ1-5; D is undetermined. CDR1 and CDR2 (germline): SGHTS, YDEGEE. The germline V and J ends were trimmed by 2 bases and 4 bases, with 4 bases remaining between them. CDR3 length equals 12 residues. The chain's CDR3 is CASSFRNQPQHF. The CDR3 DNA is TGTGCCAGCAGCTTTCGGAATCAGCCCCAGCATTTT.

This chain uses TRBV5-4 with TRBJ2-1; D gene uncertain. The CDR3 is made up of 16 amino acids. CDR1 SGHNT and CDR2 YYREEE come from the germline V gene (reference sequence). The V end was cut by 4 bases, the J end by 0 bases, with 14 bases between. This CDR3 reads CASSKEPTSSYNEQFF. CDR3 bases: TGTGCCAGCAGCAAGGAACCTACAAGCTCCTACAATGAGCAGTTCTTC.

This clone was seen just once. The genes are TRBV5-1 and TRBJ2-5; maybe TRBD2 (6 bases). Germline V lookup: CDR1 SGHRS, CDR2 YFSETQ. The CDR3 loop spans 16 amino acids. Trimming removed 1 base from V and 0 bases from J, with 13 bases in between. CDR3 DNA: TGCGCCAGCAGCTTGTTGCGAGGGAGGTACCAAGAGACCCAGTACTTC. It is translated as CASSLLRGRYQETQYF.

This clone was picked up a small number of times. The chain combines TRBV7-9 with TRBJ2-5, with D perhaps given as TRBD1 or TRBD2 (5 bases each). This CDR3 region has 15 residues. Germline-derived CDR1 and CDR2 are SEHNR and FQNEAQ (reference sequence). The V end lost 1 base, the J end lost 1 base, and 10 bases lay between the germline ends. The CDR3 spells CASSLVSGPQETQYF. In nucleotides, the CDR3 is TGTGCCAGCAGCTTAGTCTCGGGACCCCAAGAGACCCAGTACTTC.

This chain connects TRBV13 to TRBJ2-7; 7 bases align to TRBD2. CDR1 PRHDT and CDR2 FYEKMQ come from the germline V gene (reference sequence). V lost 7 bases and J lost 5; bases outside the gene matches: 11. This CDR3 has 14 amino acids. The DNA for the CDR3 is TGTGCCAGCAACCGGCGGGGGTGGGTCAACGAGCAGTACTTC. Encoded protein: CASNRRGWVNEQYF. Variable domain in full (rest from reference TRBV13 and TRBJ2-7): AAGVIQSPRHLIKEKRETATLKCYPIPRHDTVYWYQQGPGQDPQFLISFYEKMQSDKGSIPDRFSAQQFSDYHSELNMSSLELGDSALYFCASNRRGWVNEQYFGPGTRLTVT.

The genes are TRBV2 and TRBJ1-5, with 9 bases matching TRBD1. In germline, CDR1 is SNHLY, CDR2 FYNNEI. V trimming: 4 bases; J trimming: 2 bases; junction bases outside the gene matches: 9. The CDR3 extends over 17 amino acids. The CDR3 bases are TGTGCCAGCAGTGTTAAGACAGGGGGTTCCCGCAATCAGCCCCAGCATTTT. Its protein product is CASSVKTGGSRNQPQHF.